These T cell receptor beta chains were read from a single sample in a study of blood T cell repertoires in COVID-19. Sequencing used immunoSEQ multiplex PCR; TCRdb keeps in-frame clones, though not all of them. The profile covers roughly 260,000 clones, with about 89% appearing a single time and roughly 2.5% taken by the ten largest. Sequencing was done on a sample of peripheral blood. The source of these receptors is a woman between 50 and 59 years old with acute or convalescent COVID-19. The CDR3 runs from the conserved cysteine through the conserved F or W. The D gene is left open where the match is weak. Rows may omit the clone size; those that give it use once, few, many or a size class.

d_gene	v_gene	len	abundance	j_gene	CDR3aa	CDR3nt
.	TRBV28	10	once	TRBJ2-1	CATPSNEQFF	TGTGCCACCCCGAGTAATGAGCAGTTCTTC
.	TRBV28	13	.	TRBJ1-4	CASSLFTVGGLFF	TGTGCCAGCAGTTTATTTACCGTAGGCGGTCTGTTTTTT
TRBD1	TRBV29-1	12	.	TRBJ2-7	CSVGDSSYEQYF	TGCAGCGTTGGGGACAGCTCCTACGAGCAGTACTTC
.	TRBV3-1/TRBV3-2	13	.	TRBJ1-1	CASSRGRGTEAFF	TGTGCCAGCAGCCGTGGCAGGGGAACTGAAGCTTTCTTT
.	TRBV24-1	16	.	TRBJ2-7	CATSDSKTDSSYEQYF	TGTGCCACCAGTGATTCAAAGACGGACAGCTCCTACGAGCAGTACTTC
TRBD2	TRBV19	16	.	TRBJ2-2	CASGGLAGTRTSGLFF	TGTGCCAGCGGGGGACTAGCGGGCACCAGGACAAGTGGGCTGTTTTTT
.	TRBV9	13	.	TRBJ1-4	CASSSRPGEKLFF	TGTGCCAGCAGCTCCCGGCCGGGTGAAAAACTGTTTTTT
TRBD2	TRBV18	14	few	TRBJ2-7	CASSPLAGEIEQYF	TGTGCCAGCTCACCATTGGCGGGAGAGATCGAGCAGTACTTC
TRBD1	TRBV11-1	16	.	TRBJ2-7	CASSLDGVGGKGEQYF	TGTGCCAGCAGCTTAGATGGAGTAGGGGGCAAAGGAGAGCAGTACTTC
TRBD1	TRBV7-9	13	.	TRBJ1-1	CASSRQGASEAFF	TGTGCCAGCAGCCGCCAGGGGGCCTCTGAAGCTTTCTTT
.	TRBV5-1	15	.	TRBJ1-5	CASSSLGGAGQPQHF	TGCGCCAGCAGCTCGCTAGGGGGGGCAGGCCAGCCCCAGCATTTT
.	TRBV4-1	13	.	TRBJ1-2	CASSHQDFYGYTF	TGCGCCAGCAGCCACCAGGACTTTTATGGCTACACCTTC
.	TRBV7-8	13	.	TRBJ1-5	CASSSTVTQPQHF	TGTGCCAGCAGCTCCACAGTAACTCAGCCCCAGCATTTT
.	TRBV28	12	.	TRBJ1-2	CATNLGGYGYTF	TGTGCCACCAACCTCGGGGGCTATGGCTACACCTTC
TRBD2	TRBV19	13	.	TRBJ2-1	CASSSRSGGEQFF	TGTGCCAGTAGTAGCCGATCGGGGGGTGAGCAGTTCTTC
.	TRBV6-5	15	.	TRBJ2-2	CASSPLATNTGELFF	TGTGCCAGCAGTCCCCTAGCGACGAACACCGGGGAGCTGTTTTTT
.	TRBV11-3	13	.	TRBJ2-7	CASSSRLSNEQYF	TGTGCCAGCAGCAGTAGACTAAGCAACGAGCAGTACTTC
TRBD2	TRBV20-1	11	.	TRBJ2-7	CGLAGNDEQYF	TGTGGACTAGCGGGAAACGACGAGCAGTACTTC
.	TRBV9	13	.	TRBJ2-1	CASSVAVYNEQFF	TGTGCCAGCAGCGTAGCAGTTTACAATGAGCAGTTCTTC
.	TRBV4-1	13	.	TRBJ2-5	CASSQRLRETQYF	TGCGCCAGCAGCCAAAGATTACGGGAGACCCAGTACTTC
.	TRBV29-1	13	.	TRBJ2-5	CSVVERLDGTQYF	TGCAGCGTTGTTGAAAGGCTAGACGGGACCCAGTACTTC
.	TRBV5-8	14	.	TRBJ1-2	CASSLYRVVYGYTF	TGTGCCAGCAGCTTATACAGGGTGGTATATGGCTACACCTTC
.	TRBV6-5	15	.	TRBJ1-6	CASTRPGGGNSPLHF	TGTGCCAGCACCCGACCCGGGGGAGGTAATTCACCCCTCCACTTT
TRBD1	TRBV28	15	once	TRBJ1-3	CASSLWGTGGNTIYF	TGTGCCAGCAGTTTATGGGGGACAGGGGGAAACACCATATATTTT
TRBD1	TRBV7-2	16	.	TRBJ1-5	CASSLVQGATDQPQHF	TGTGCCAGCAGCTTAGTCCAGGGGGCTACCGATCAGCCCCAGCATTTT
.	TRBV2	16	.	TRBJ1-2	CASSEGLTARFYGYTF	TGTGCCAGCAGTGAAGGATTGACAGCCCGCTTCTATGGCTACACCTTC
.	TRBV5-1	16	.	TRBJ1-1	CASSLAFELMNTEAFF	TGCGCCAGCAGCTTGGCCTTCGAGTTGATGAACACTGAAGCTTTCTTT
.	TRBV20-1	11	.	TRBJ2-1	CSARDMREQFF	TGCAGTGCTAGAGATATGCGTGAGCAGTTCTTC
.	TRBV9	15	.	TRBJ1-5	CASSERGRFNQPQHF	TGTGCCAGCAGCGAACGGGGTCGATTCAATCAGCCCCAGCATTTT
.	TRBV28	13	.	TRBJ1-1	CVSSLSRHGEAFF	TGTGTCAGCAGTTTATCCCGTCACGGTGAAGCTTTCTTT
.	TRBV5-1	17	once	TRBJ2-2	CASSLGQTSANTGELFF	TGCGCCAGCAGCTTGGGCCAGACGAGCGCGAACACCGGGGAGCTGTTTTTT
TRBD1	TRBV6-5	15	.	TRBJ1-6	CASSSGQGHNSPLHF	TGTGCCAGCAGTTCCGGACAGGGGCATAATTCACCCCTCCACTTT
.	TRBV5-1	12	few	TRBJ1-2	CASSLNQWLYTF	TGCGCCAGCAGCTTGAACCAATGGCTCTACACCTTC
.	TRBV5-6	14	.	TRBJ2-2	CASSFYSYTGELFF	TGTGCCAGCAGCTTTTACAGTTACACCGGGGAGCTGTTTTTT
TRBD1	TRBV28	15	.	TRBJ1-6	CASIQTGTGNSPLHF	TGTGCCAGCATCCAGACAGGGACAGGCAATTCACCCCTCCACTTT
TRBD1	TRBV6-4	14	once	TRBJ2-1	CASSKDRAANEQFF	TGTGCCAGTTCAAAGGACAGGGCGGCCAATGAGCAGTTCTTC
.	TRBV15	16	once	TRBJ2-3	CATSRDTRGGPDTQYF	TGTGCCACCAGCAGAGATACGAGGGGGGGACCAGATACGCAGTATTTT
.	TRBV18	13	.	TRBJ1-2	CASSLRREAGYTF	TGTGCCAGCTCCCTTAGGAGGGAAGCTGGCTACACCTTC
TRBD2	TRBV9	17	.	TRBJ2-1	CASSSTGLAGDPREQFF	TGTGCCAGCAGTTCCACCGGACTAGCGGGAGACCCCAGGGAGCAGTTCTTC
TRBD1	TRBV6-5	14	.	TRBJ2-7	CASSEGQVSYEQYF	TGTGCCAGCAGCGAGGGACAGGTTTCCTACGAGCAGTACTTC
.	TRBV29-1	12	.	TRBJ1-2	CSVDNRHYGYTF	TGCAGCGTGGACAACAGGCACTATGGCTACACCTTC
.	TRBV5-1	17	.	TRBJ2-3	CASSRGLIGRSEDTQYF	TGCGCCAGCAGCCGCGGACTGATCGGTCGTTCGGAGGATACGCAGTATTTT
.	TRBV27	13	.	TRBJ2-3	CASSSEVRDTQYF	TGTGCCAGCAGTTCCGAGGTCCGAGATACGCAGTATTTT
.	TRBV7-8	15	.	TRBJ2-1	CASTQMGGVYNEQFF	TGTGCCAGCACCCAAATGGGTGGAGTCTACAATGAGCAGTTCTTC
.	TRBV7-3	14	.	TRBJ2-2	CASSLWQGPGELFF	TGTGCCAGCAGCTTATGGCAGGGTCCAGGGGAGCTGTTTTTT
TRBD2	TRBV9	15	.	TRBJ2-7	CASSVGVAGTYEQYF	TGTGCCAGCAGCGTAGGGGTAGCGGGAACCTACGAGCAGTACTTC
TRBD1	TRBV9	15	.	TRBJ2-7	CASSPTGTGGNEQYF	TGTGCCAGCAGCCCGACCGGGACAGGGGGCAACGAGCAGTACTTC
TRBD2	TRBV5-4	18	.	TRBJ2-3	CASSLNPSGPTPTDTQYF	TGTGCCAGCAGCCTGAACCCTAGCGGCCCCACTCCCACAGATACGCAGTATTTT